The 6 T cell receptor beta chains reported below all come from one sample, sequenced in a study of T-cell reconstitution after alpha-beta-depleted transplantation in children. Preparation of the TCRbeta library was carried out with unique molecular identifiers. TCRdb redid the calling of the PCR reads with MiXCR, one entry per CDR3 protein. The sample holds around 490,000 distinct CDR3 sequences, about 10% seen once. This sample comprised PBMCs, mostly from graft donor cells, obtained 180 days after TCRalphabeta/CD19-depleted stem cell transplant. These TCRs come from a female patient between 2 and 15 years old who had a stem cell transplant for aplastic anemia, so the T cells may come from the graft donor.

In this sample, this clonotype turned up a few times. The CDR3 DNA follows: TGTGCCAGCAGTTACGAACCGCAGGGGCTGGGCTACACCTTC. As protein: CASSYEPQGLGYTF. The V and J genes are TRBV6-5 and TRBJ1-2; a weak D match, TRBD1 (6 bases). The CDR3 runs to 14 residues. V was clipped by 2 bases and J by 8 bases, with 15 bases between them. Looked up from germline, CDR1 is MNHEY and CDR2 is SVGAGI.

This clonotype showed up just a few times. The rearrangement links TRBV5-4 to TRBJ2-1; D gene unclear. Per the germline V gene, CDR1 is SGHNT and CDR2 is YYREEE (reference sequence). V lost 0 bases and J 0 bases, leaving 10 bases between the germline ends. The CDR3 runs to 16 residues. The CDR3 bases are TGTGCCAGCAGCTTGGACGGTCCTAGCTCCTACAATGAGCAGTTCTTC. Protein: CASSLDGPSSYNEQFF.

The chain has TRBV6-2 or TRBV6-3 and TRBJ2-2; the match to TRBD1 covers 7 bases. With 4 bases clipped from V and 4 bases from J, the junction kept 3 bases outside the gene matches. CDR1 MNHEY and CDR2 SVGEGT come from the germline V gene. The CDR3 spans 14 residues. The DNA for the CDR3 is TGTGCCAGCAGTTGGGGACAGTTCACCGGGGAGCTGTTTTTT. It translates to CASSWGQFTGELFF.

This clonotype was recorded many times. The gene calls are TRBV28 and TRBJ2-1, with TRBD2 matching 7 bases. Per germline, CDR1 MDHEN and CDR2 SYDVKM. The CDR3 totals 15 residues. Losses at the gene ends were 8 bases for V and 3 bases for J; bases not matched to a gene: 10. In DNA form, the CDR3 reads TGTGCCAGCCGCCCGGGCGGGAGCGGCTACAATGAGCAGTTCTTC. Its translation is CASRPGGSGYNEQFF.

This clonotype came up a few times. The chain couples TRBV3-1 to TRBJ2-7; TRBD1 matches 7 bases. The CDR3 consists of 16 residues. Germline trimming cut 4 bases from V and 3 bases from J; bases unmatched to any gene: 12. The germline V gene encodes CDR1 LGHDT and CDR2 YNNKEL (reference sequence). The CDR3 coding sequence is TGTGCCAGCAGCCTCGGCCCCGGGACAGCCGACTACGAGCAGTACTTC. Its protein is CASSLGPGTADYEQYF.

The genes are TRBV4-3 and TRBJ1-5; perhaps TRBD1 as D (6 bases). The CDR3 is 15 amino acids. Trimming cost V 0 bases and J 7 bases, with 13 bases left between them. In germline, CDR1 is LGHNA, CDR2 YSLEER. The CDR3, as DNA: TGCGCCAGCAGCCAAGATGAGGGGGTAGGGCAGCCCCAGCATTTT. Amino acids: CASSQDEGVGQPQHF.